These 5 T cell receptor beta chains were all obtained from the same sample, sequenced in a study of control samples from healthy donors and cancer patients. Libraries were prepared by immunoSEQ multiplex PCR; TCRdb keeps only in-frame clonotypes and omits some of them. The sample has about 59,000 clones, more than 85% seen once; the top ten hold roughly 1.6%. The specimen sequenced was PBMCs. These receptors came from a man aged 40-49 years with colorectal cancer.

In DNA, the CDR3 is TGTGCCTGGAGGGAGGGGGGACCCTACAATGAGCAGTTCTTC. It translates to CAWREGGPYNEQFF. The rearrangement uses TRBV30 and TRBJ2-1; D could derive from TRBD1 or TRBD2 (6 bases each). The CDR3 totals 14 residues. The V and J ends lost 3 bases and 2 bases respectively, with 11 bases between them. Germline V lookup: CDR1 GTSNPN, CDR2 SVGIG (reference sequence).

V and J are TRBV5-5 and TRBJ2-2; 9 nucleotides match TRBD1. Germline loops: CDR1 SGHKS, CDR2 YYEKEE (reference sequence). V trimming: 5 bases; J trimming: 3 bases; junction bases outside the gene matches: 8. The CDR3 has 16 amino acids. In nucleotides, the CDR3 is TGTGCCAGCAGGGGAGAGACAGGGGGTTACACCGGGGAGCTGTTTTTT. Its translation: CASRGETGGYTGELFF. The full variable domain, with the rest looked up from reference TRBV5-5 and TRBJ2-2, is DAGVTQSPTHLIKTRGQQVTLRCSPISGHKSVSWYQQVLGQGPQFIFQYYEKEERGRGNFPDRFSARQFPNYSSELNVNALLLGDSALYLCASRGETGGYTGELFFGEGSRLTVL.

This chain connects TRBV4-3 to TRBJ1-2; D unresolved. CDR1 LGHNA and CDR2 YSLEER come from the germline V gene. V lost 0 bases and J 2 bases, leaving 10 bases between the germline ends. CDR3 length equals 15 residues. In DNA form, the CDR3 reads TGCGCCAGCAGCCAAGATATGGCGGTCAACTATGGCTACACCTTC. Protein sequence: CASSQDMAVNYGYTF.

This chain links TRBV9 with TRBJ2-5; the match to TRBD2 covers 9 bases. Germline CDR1 is SGDLS and CDR2 is YYNGEE. The CDR3 extends over 16 amino acids. Losses at the gene ends were 4 bases for V and 8 bases for J; bases not matched to a gene: 15. The DNA of the CDR3 is TGTGCCAGCAGCCCCTCCGAGGGACTAGCCGGGCGTACCCAGTACTTC. It specifies CASSPSEGLAGRTQYF.

This chain links TRBV30 with TRBJ2-3, with 11 bases aligning to TRBD1. The V and J ends lost 7 bases and 4 bases, in that order; junction bases with no gene match: 4. Germline CDR1 is GTSNPN and CDR2 is SVGIG (reference sequence). CDR3 size: 13 residues. The CDR3 sequence is CASGTGGADTQYF. The CDR3 region has the DNA TGTGCCTCGGGGACAGGGGGTGCAGATACGCAGTATTTT. The full variable domain, with the rest looked up from reference TRBV30 and TRBJ2-3, is SQTIHQWPATLVQPVGSPLSLECTVEGTSNPNLYWYRQAAGRGLQLLFYSVGIGQISSEVPQNLSASRPQDRQFILSSKKLLLSDSGFYLCASGTGGADTQYFGPGTRLTVL.